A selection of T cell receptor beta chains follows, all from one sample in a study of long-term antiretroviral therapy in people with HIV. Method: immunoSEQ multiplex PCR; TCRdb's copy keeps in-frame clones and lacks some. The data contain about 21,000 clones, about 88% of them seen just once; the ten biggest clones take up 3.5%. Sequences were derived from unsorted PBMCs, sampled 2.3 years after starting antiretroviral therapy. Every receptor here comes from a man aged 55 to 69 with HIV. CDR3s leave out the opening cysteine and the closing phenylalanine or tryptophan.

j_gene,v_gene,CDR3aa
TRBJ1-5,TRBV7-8,ASSTTTGGNQPQH
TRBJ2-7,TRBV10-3,AISEDRGLTSYEQY
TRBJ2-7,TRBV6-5,ASRLGQGYSYEQY
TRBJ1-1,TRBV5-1,ASSLGQPTTEAF
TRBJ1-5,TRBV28,ASSSGPGVGQPQH
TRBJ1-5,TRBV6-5,ASSYDMGASQPQH
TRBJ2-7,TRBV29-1,SVLPGREQY
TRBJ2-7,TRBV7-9,ASSTGDPSNEQY
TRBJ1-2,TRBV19,ASSIDSTGGYGYT
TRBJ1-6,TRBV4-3,ASSQDHNSPLH
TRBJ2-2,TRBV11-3,ASSFTKTGELF
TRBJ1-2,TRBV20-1,SATSGHGYT
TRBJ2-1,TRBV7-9,ASSPLLRAGGAEQF
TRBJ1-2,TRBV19,ASSIMGGSGYT
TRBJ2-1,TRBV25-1,ASSGPGLIYNEQF
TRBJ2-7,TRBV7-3,ASSLKGQGGFYEQY
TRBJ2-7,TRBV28,ASSLTVLEQY
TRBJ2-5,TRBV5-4,ASSPGGETQY
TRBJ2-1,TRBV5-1,ASSLAWNPKYEQF
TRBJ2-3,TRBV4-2,ASSSRWLTDTQY
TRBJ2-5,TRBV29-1,SVRGGQGYQETQY
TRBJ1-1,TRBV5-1,ASSLSQGLGTEAF
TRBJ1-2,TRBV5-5,ASSPGVGGLAYGYT
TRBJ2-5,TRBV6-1,ASSDTGTRTRETQY
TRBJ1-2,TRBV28,ASSPAINYGYT
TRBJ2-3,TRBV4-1,ASSQAQGIGTQY
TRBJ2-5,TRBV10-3,AIRGLAGEETQY
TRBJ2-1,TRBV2,ASTPTGGGFNNEQF